The rows below give T cell receptor beta chains drawn from one sample of a study of response to subunit inactivated influenza vaccine. MiXCR was run by TCRdb on the RT-PCR reads, yielding one entry per CDR3 protein. The sample has approximately 700,000 distinct CDR3 sequences; less than 20% are singletons. Specimen: PBMCs from blood, collected roughly 12 days after vaccination. The receptors stem from a man aged 45-65 years who received an inactivated influenza vaccine. The CDR3 runs from the conserved cysteine through the conserved F or W. A D gene is named only where the DNA matches it firmly. Only part of the rows carry a size: once, few, many, or a class if the clone is expanded.

clone_size,v_call,d_call,j_call,cdr3_aa,cdr3_nt
-,TRBV5-1,TRBD2,TRBJ2-1,CASSHSGTRGGNEQFF,TGCGCCAGCAGCCATTCCGGGACTAGGGGGGGGAATGAGCAGTTCTTC
-,TRBV7-2,TRBD1,TRBJ1-1,CASSPRTGGWNTEAFF,TGTGCCAGCAGCCCGCGGACAGGGGGATGGAACACTGAAGCTTTCTTT
-,TRBV7-9,-,TRBJ2-7,CASSRQGLVYEQYF,TGTGCCAGCAGCCGTCAGGGCCTGGTCTACGAGCAGTACTTC
few,TRBV3-1,-,TRBJ1-1,CASSRSGTSGNTEAFF,TGTGCCAGCAGCCGGAGTGGGACATCTGGGAACACTGAAGCTTTCTTT
few,TRBV9,TRBD2,TRBJ2-1,CASSVVSGGPNEQFF,TGTGCCAGCAGCGTAGTATCGGGAGGGCCCAATGAGCAGTTCTTC
few,TRBV6-2/TRBV6-3,-,TRBJ1-1,CASGMNLNTEAFF,TGTGCCTCCGGGATGAATTTGAACACTGAAGCTTTCTTT
few,TRBV2,-,TRBJ2-7,CASSEDKHSTSWQYF,TGTGCCAGCAGTGAAGACAAGCACTCTACGAGTTGGCAGTACTTC
medium-sized,TRBV20-1,TRBD1,TRBJ2-1,CSANPGTVSYNEQFF,TGCAGTGCTAACCCCGGGACAGTCTCCTACAATGAGCAGTTCTTC
-,TRBV7-9,-,TRBJ1-2,CASSLSADGYTF,TGTGCCAGCAGTTTATCTGCCGATGGCTACACCTTC
few,TRBV5-1,TRBD2,TRBJ2-1,CASSGSGRSYNEQFF,TGCGCCAGCAGCGGAAGCGGGAGGTCGTACAATGAGCAGTTCTTC
-,TRBV7-9,TRBD2,TRBJ2-1,CASSSRGLARDEQFF,TGTGCCAGCAGCTCCAGAGGACTAGCGCGGGATGAGCAGTTCTTC
few,TRBV20-1,-,TRBJ2-1,CSAQRRAEQFF,TGCAGTGCTCAGCGGCGGGCTGAGCAGTTCTTC
few,TRBV7-8,TRBD2,TRBJ2-7,CASSPSTSGYEQYF,TGTGCCAGCAGCCCTTCGACTAGCGGCTACGAGCAGTACTTC
-,TRBV29-1,-,TRBJ1-1,CSVDHLGVAFF,TGCAGCGTTGATCATCTAGGGGTAGCTTTCTTT
-,TRBV7-2,-,TRBJ2-3,CASSLVSGVVRTQYF,TGTGCCAGCAGCTTAGTATCCGGGGTGGTACGTACGCAGTATTTT
-,TRBV7-2,-,TRBJ2-3,CASSFQGPRTDTQYF,TGTGCCAGCAGCTTCCAGGGACCCCGCACAGATACGCAGTATTTT
few,TRBV15,-,TRBJ2-3,CAIGKKGRTDTQYF,TGTGCCATCGGGAAGAAGGGACGCACAGATACGCAGTATTTT
many,TRBV29-1,TRBD2,TRBJ2-1,CSVNRLAGWSYNEQFF,TGCAGCGTTAACCGACTAGCGGGTTGGTCCTACAATGAGCAGTTCTTC
-,TRBV10-3,TRBD2,TRBJ2-3,CAISPGLAGADTQYF,TGTGCCATCAGTCCCGGACTAGCGGGAGCAGATACGCAGTATTTT
-,TRBV28,-,TRBJ1-2,CASSLYKSNYGYTF,TGTGCCAGCAGTTTGTACAAGTCAAACTATGGCTACACCTTC
few,TRBV28,TRBD2,TRBJ2-1,CASTIAGGSPREQFF,TGTGCCAGCACCATTGCGGGAGGGTCCCCCCGTGAGCAGTTCTTC
few,TRBV6-1,TRBD1,TRBJ2-7,CASEELRQGAYEQYF,TGTGCCAGCGAAGAACTCCGACAGGGGGCATACGAGCAGTACTTC
few,TRBV29-1,TRBD1,TRBJ1-1,CSVERQGLRTEAFF,TGCAGCGTTGAGAGACAGGGTCTGAGGACTGAAGCTTTCTTT
few,TRBV14,-,TRBJ1-6,CASSHGQNSPLHF,TGTGCCAGCAGCCATGGACAGAATTCACCCCTCCACTTT
-,TRBV7-2,-,TRBJ2-4,CASTLRFGLAKNIQYF,TGTGCCAGCACCCTACGGTTTGGTTTAGCCAAAAACATTCAGTACTTC
-,TRBV10-3,TRBD2,TRBJ2-7,CAISESTGTSGMYF,TGTGCCATCAGTGAGAGTACCGGGACTAGCGGGATGTACTTC
-,TRBV7-3,TRBD2,TRBJ2-2,CASSLIPPSGSRNGELFF,TGTGCCAGCAGCTTAATTCCCCCCAGCGGGAGTCGGAACGGGGAGCTGTTTTTT
few,TRBV20-1,TRBD1,TRBJ2-7,CSARDRDRGPYEQYF,TGCAGTGCTAGAGATCGGGACAGGGGTCCCTACGAGCAGTACTTC
-,TRBV29-1,-,TRBJ1-1,CSVATGPNTEAFF,TGCAGCGTCGCTACAGGGCCGAACACTGAAGCTTTCTTT
-,TRBV5-1,TRBD1,TRBJ2-5,CASSGDRGWETQYF,TGCGCCAGCAGCGGCGACAGGGGTTGGGAGACCCAGTACTTC
few,TRBV12-3/TRBV12-4,TRBD1,TRBJ1-1,CASSPAGTVMNTEAFF,TGTGCCAGCAGTCCCGCAGGGACAGTGATGAACACTGAAGCTTTCTTT
-,TRBV5-8,-,TRBJ2-3,CASSFRTAKGNTQYF,TGTGCAAGCAGCTTTCGGACAGCGAAGGGAAATACGCAGTATTTT
few,TRBV5-5,-,TRBJ2-1,CASSFYANEQFF,TGTGCCAGCAGCTTCTACGCCAATGAGCAGTTCTTC
-,TRBV3-1,TRBD1,TRBJ2-3,CASSQEGQQVDTQYF,TGTGCCAGCAGCCAAGAGGGACAGCAAGTTGATACGCAGTATTTT
-,TRBV9,TRBD2,TRBJ2-2,CASSVTAGGTGELFF,TGTGCCAGCAGCGTGACGGCGGGGGGTACCGGGGAGCTGTTTTTT
many,TRBV7-6,TRBD2,TRBJ2-1,CASSLARWTSGERETYNEQFF,TGTGCCAGCAGCTTAGCCCGTTGGACTAGCGGAGAGAGGGAAACCTACAATGAGCAGTTCTTC
few,TRBV4-3,-,TRBJ2-7,CASSQDAEWFYEQYF,TGCGCCAGCAGCCAAGATGCCGAGTGGTTCTACGAGCAGTACTTC
few,TRBV6-2/TRBV6-3,TRBD2,TRBJ2-1,CASSYRGREYNEQFF,TGTGCCAGCAGTTACCGGGGGAGGGAATACAATGAGCAGTTCTTC
-,TRBV7-9,-,TRBJ2-7,CASSRMSYEQYF,TGTGCCAGCAGCCGGATGAGCTACGAGCAGTACTTC
few,TRBV4-3,-,TRBJ2-7,CASSERVSYEQYF,TGCGCCAGCAGCGAGAGGGTGAGCTACGAGCAGTACTTC
few,TRBV12-3/TRBV12-4,TRBD2,TRBJ2-7,CASSFVAGGGEQYF,TGTGCCAGCAGTTTTGTAGCGGGAGGAGGCGAGCAGTACTTC
-,TRBV25-1,-,TRBJ2-7,CASSDPGLEQYF,TGTGCCAGCAGTGATCCCGGGCTCGAGCAGTACTTC
few,TRBV5-5,TRBD1,TRBJ2-5,CASSRQGEETQYF,TGTGCCAGCAGCCGACAGGGGGAAGAGACCCAGTACTTC
many,TRBV7-2,-,TRBJ2-1,CASSPFRQINYNEQFF,TGTGCCAGCAGCCCTTTCCGACAGATCAACTACAATGAGCAGTTCTTC
-,TRBV12-3/TRBV12-4,TRBD2,TRBJ2-7,CASSPKILAGGNEQYF,TGTGCCAGCAGTCCTAAGATACTAGCGGGGGGGAACGAGCAGTACTTC
few,TRBV6-1,-,TRBJ2-2,CASNPTRAAPGELFF,TGTGCCAGCAACCCGACCAGGGCAGCGCCCGGGGAGCTGTTTTTT